This T cell receptor beta chain was sequenced for a study of cytomegalovirus exposure and HLA in healthy donors. The overall study: It was reported in a later analysis that the same platform had been used for the 120 or so validation repertoires as for the 550 to 750 first-cohort repertoires.

Germline trimming cut 5 bases from V and 0 bases from J; bases unmatched to any gene: 6. This CDR3 has 15 amino acids. Looked up from germline, CDR1 is MDHEN and CDR2 is SYDVKM. The validation cohort, a group of over a hundred subjects, included the donors and was separate from the roughly 700-subject first cohort. Assay: immunoSEQ multiplex PCR; the TCRdb copy retains only in-frame clones and omits some. The sample carries tens of thousands of clones, 96% recorded once. The chain couples TRBV28 to TRBJ2-7; 8 bases are shared with TRBD2. This TCR derives from a man aged 18 to 30 in good health and CMV-seronegative. The specimen sequenced was PBMCs. CDR3 residues: CASSLMTSASYEQYF. DNA for the CDR3: TGTGCCAGCAGTCTCATGACTAGCGCCTCCTACGAGCAGTACTTC. Looking up the rest from reference TRBV28 and TRBJ2-7 gives the full variable domain: DVKVTQSSRYLVKRTGEKVFLECVQDMDHENMFWYRQDPGLGLRLIYFSYDVKMKEKGDIPEGYSVSREKKERFSLILESASTNQTSMYLCASSLMTSASYEQYFGPGTRLTVT.